This record concerns one TCR beta chain sequence. What it binds is unknown. The V gene's germline CDR1 is KGHDR and CDR2 SFDVKD. The CDR3 runs to 16 residues. Making each TCR library took around 3,600 ng of total RNA. Researchers put TCRalpha and TCRbeta cDNA through two nested PCRs lasting roughly 15 and 9 cycles. TCRdb reprocessed the 5' RACE reads and stores each CDR3 protein as one record, lacking DNA. The sample table sets out around 380,000 distinct CDR3 sequences. The sample is drawn from a study of monozygotic twins with inflammatory bowel disease. Overall study findings and caveats: Similarity of repertoires did not differ between concordant and discordant twins, possibly from limited power.

Whole blood served as the source of total RNA, and no T cell sorting took place. This chain uses TRBV24-1 with TRBJ2-1; TCRdb's D gene call, TRBD1, goes unchecked for lack of DNA. Sequenced material: blood. This receptor was obtained from a human donor with ulcerative colitis or Crohn's disease, or a healthy co-twin of an affected twin (not recorded which). The CDR3: CATSGRVDTGYNEQFF.